Below are 22 T cell receptor beta chains sequenced from a single sample in a study of cytomegalovirus exposure and HLA in healthy donors. The PCR ran on 60 Vbeta and 13 Jbeta primers. Sequencing was performed with immunoSEQ multiplex PCR; in TCRdb, only in-frame clones are kept and a portion is missing. The profile shows roughly 120,000 clones, roughly 86% of them singletons. The specimen was PBMCs. The receptors stem from a middle-aged man in good health and CMV-seronegative.

The V gene is TRBV18, the J gene TRBJ2-6; 8 bases are a match to TRBD1. The CDR3 is made up of 13 amino acids. V was pared by 10 bases and J by 2 bases, with 1 base of the junction left unmatched. Germline V gene sequence: CDR1 KGHSH, CDR2 LQKENI. CDR3 residues: CATRGPGANVLTF. The CDR3 DNA follows: TGTGCCACCAGGGGGCCTGGGGCCAACGTCCTGACTTTC.

V is TRBV7-9 and J is TRBJ2-5, with TRBD1 matching over 8 bases. The junction had 3 bases not matched to a gene; V was cut back by 5 bases and J by 1 base. Germline V gives CDR1 SEHNR, CDR2 FQNEAQ (reference sequence). There are 14 residues in the CDR3. CDR3 residues: CASSQGAGQETQYF. The CDR3 nucleotides read TGTGCCAGCAGCCAGGGGGCGGGCCAAGAGACCCAGTACTTC.

The chain couples TRBV18 to TRBJ1-1; no reliable D call. Per the germline V gene, CDR1 is KGHSH and CDR2 is LQKENI. V was pared by 6 bases and J by 1 base, with 9 bases between. The CDR3 is made up of 13 amino acids. The CDR3 coding sequence is TGTGCCAGCTCTTTTAGTCGGAACACTGAAGCTTTCTTT. This encodes CASSFSRNTEAFF. Looking up the rest from reference TRBV18 and TRBJ1-1 gives the full variable domain: NAGVMQNPRHLVRRRGQEARLRCSPMKGHSHVYWYRQLPEEGLKFMVYLQKENIIDESGMPKERFSAEFPKEGPSILRIQQVVRGDSAAYFCASSFSRNTEAFFGQGTRLTVV.

The V gene is TRBV6-5, the J gene TRBJ2-3, with 9 bases identical to TRBD1. Germline CDR1 and CDR2: MNHEY and SVGAGI. CDR3 length equals 15 residues. Trimming cost V 6 bases and J 4 bases; bases outside gene matches: 8. CDR3 loop: CASRPGGQGSDTQYF. Here the CDR3 DNA reads TGTGCCAGCAGACCAGGTGGACAGGGGTCAGATACGCAGTATTTT.

This clone was found a few times. This chain uses TRBV6-1 with TRBJ1-4; the match to TRBD1 covers 8 bases. CDR1 is MNHNS, CDR2 SASEGT, per germline. The CDR3 has 12 residues. Unmatched junction bases numbered 3, after V lost 9 bases and J lost 6 bases. CDR3 coding DNA: TGTGCCAGTGACAGGGGATATGAAAAACTGTTTTTT. Its protein is CASDRGYEKLFF.

The rearrangement joins TRBV5-1 to TRBJ2-1, with TRBD1 matching over 8 bases. Looked up from germline, CDR1 is SGHRS and CDR2 is YFSETQ. With V trimmed by 5 bases and J by 0 bases, 1 base remained unmatched. This CDR3 contains 14 residues. The CDR3 region is CASSQGASYNEQFF. CDR3 in DNA: TGCGCCAGCAGTCAGGGGGCCTCCTACAATGAGCAGTTCTTC.

The gene calls are TRBV6-5 and TRBJ1-1; D may be TRBD1 (5 bases). The V end was cut by 7 bases, the J end by 4 bases, with 13 bases between. This CDR3 region has 13 residues. Per the germline V gene, CDR1 is MNHEY and CDR2 is SVGAGI. The chain's CDR3 is CASILGGGTEAFF. The CDR3 region has the DNA TGTGCCAGCATCCTCGGGGGGGGCACTGAAGCTTTCTTT.

The chain is built from TRBV7-4 and TRBJ1-2, with 7 positions matching TRBD1. In germline, CDR1 is SGHVT, CDR2 SQSDAQ. V was pared by 5 bases and J by 10 bases, with 13 bases of the junction left unmatched. This CDR3 has 14 amino acids. CDR3 bases: TGTGCCAGCAGCACTAAACAGGGGCTCTGGGTCTACACCTTC. This sequence encodes CASSTKQGLWVYTF. Filled out from reference TRBV7-4 and TRBJ1-2, the complete variable domain reads GAGVSQSPRYKVAKRGRDVALRCDSISGHVTLYWYRQTLGQGSEVLTYSQSDAQRDKSGRPSGRFSAERPERSVSTLKIQRTEQGDSAVYLCASSTKQGLWVYTFGSGTRLTVV.

V and J are TRBV7-8 and TRBJ1-4; D gene ambiguous. Germline V CDR1 and CDR2: SGHVS, FQNEAQ. The CDR3 spans 14 residues. The germline V and J ends were trimmed by 2 bases and 0 bases, with 4 bases remaining between them. CDR3 region: CASSLTATNEKLFF. CDR3 coding DNA: TGTGCCAGCAGCTTAACTGCAACTAATGAAAAACTGTTTTTT.

The chain has TRBV6-6 and TRBJ1-2; D is ambiguous. Per the germline V gene, CDR1 is MNHNY and CDR2 is SVGAGI (reference sequence). V was pared by 2 bases and J by 8 bases, with 6 bases between. The CDR3 loop spans 11 amino acids. CDR3 bases: TGTGCCAGCAGTTACCTGGAGGGCTACACCTTC. Translated: CASSYLEGYTF.

The genes are TRBV29-1 and TRBJ2-3, with 7 bases aligning to TRBD2. The J segment lost 5 bases and the V segment lost 8 bases, leaving 16 bases of the junction unmatched. CDR1 SQVTM and CDR2 ANQGSEA come from the germline V gene. This CDR3 region has 15 residues. This CDR3 is CSSWGGTGVGDTQYF. DNA of the CDR3: TGCAGCTCTTGGGGGGGGACCGGAGTAGGAGATACGCAGTATTTT.

The V and J genes are TRBV18 and TRBJ2-3; D may be TRBD2 (5 bases). The CDR3 contains 14 residues. Germline V gene lookup returns CDR1 KGHSH and CDR2 LQKENI. With 3 bases removed from V and 2 bases from J, the gap between germline ends came to 9 bases. The CDR3 DNA follows: TGTGCCAGCTCACCGAAGAGGGTCACAGATACGCAGTATTTT. Translating gives CASSPKRVTDTQYF.

Turning to this clone: The junction and the germline gene differ at one end; a read error may be behind it. The V and J genes are TRBV7-2 and TRBJ2-2; D may be TRBD1 (5 bases). This CDR3 has 14 amino acids. The V gene's germline CDR1 is SGHTA and CDR2 FQGNSA. The CDR3 bases are TGTGCCAGCAGATTAGGGGCAGACACCGGGGAGCTGTTTTTT. This codes for CASRLGADTGELFF.

This chain joins TRBV6-5 and TRBJ1-5, with D perhaps TRBD1 (5 bases). The length of the CDR3 is 14 residues. Germline V gene data show CDR1 as MNHEY and CDR2 as SVGAGI. Trimming removed 0 bases at V and 6 bases at J, with 9 bases between. The chain's CDR3 is CASSYSSRVQPQHF. DNA of the CDR3: TGTGCCAGCAGTTACTCGAGCAGGGTTCAGCCCCAGCATTTT.

V is TRBV7-2 and J is TRBJ1-1; TRBD1 matches at 7 bases. This CDR3 has 14 amino acids. Trimming removed 5 bases from V and 6 bases from J; junction bases left unmatched: 9. The germline V gene encodes CDR1 SGHTA and CDR2 FQGNSA. CDR3 sequence: CASSIRQGNAEAFF. CDR3 nucleotides: TGTGCCAGCAGCATAAGACAGGGTAACGCTGAAGCTTTCTTT.

The chain combines TRBV7-6 with TRBJ1-3; D gene uncertain. Trimming shortened V by 5 bases and J by 0 bases, and 5 bases separated the two germline ends. Germline assignment: CDR1 SGHVS and CDR2 FNYEAQ. This CDR3 has 13 residues. CDR3: CASSPHSGNTIYF. CDR3 in DNA: TGTGCCAGCAGCCCCCACTCTGGAAACACCATATATTTT. Full variable domain (remainder filled in from reference TRBV7-6 and TRBJ1-3): GAGVSQSPRYKVTKRGQDVALRCDPISGHVSLYWYRQALGQGPEFLTYFNYEAQQDKSGLPNDRFSAERPEGSISTLTIQRTEQRDSAMYRCASSPHSGNTIYFGEGSWLTVV.

This rearrangement joins TRBV19 to TRBJ1-1; no clear D. The V end lost 2 bases, the J end lost 1 base, and 8 bases lay between the germline ends. Germline assignment: CDR1 LNHDA and CDR2 SQIVND (reference sequence). This CDR3 has 14 residues. The CDR3 sequence: CASSINTENTEAFF. CDR3 nucleotide sequence: TGTGCCAGTAGTATAAACACCGAGAACACTGAAGCTTTCTTT.

The V gene is TRBV25-1, the J gene TRBJ2-5, with D perhaps matching TRBD1 (5 bases). V was cut by 3 bases and J by 5 bases, with 13 bases left in between. Germline V CDR1 and CDR2: MGHDK, SYGVNS. The CDR3 runs 14 residues. Here the CDR3 reads CASSDPNAGETQYF. The CDR3 DNA follows: TGTGCCAGCAGTGACCCCAATGCAGGGGAGACCCAGTACTTC.

This chain connects TRBV7-8 to TRBJ1-3; D not certain. Trimming cost V 5 bases and J 3 bases, with 2 bases left between them. Germline V gene lookup returns CDR1 SGHVS and CDR2 FQNEAQ. This CDR3 contains 11 residues. The CDR3 sequence: CASSLGNTIYF. CDR3 bases: TGTGCCAGCAGCCTTGGAAACACCATATATTTT.

This clone was picked up one time. This chain links TRBV29-1 with TRBJ1-1; D is undetermined. Trimming took 6 bases from V and 1 from J, leaving 12 bases between them. Germline V gene sequence: CDR1 SQVTM, CDR2 ANQGSEA. The CDR3 covers 13 residues. CDR3 DNA: TGCAGCGTACGCCGGGTGGGGAACACTGAAGCTTTCTTT. Its protein is CSVRRVGNTEAFF.

The J gene is TRBJ2-7, the V gene TRBV5-1; 7 bases are a match to TRBD1. CDR3 length equals 14 residues. Germline V gene lookup returns CDR1 SGHRS and CDR2 YFSETQ. Trimming took 4 bases from V and 1 from J; bases not matched to a gene: 5. The CDR3 DNA follows: TGCGCCAGCAGCCTGACGGGACAGTCCTACGAGCAGTACTTC. Amino acid sequence: CASSLTGQSYEQYF.

Only a few counts were recorded for this clone. This chain uses TRBV6-6 with TRBJ2-7; D possibly corresponds to TRBD1 (6 bases). Between the trimmed V and J ends, which lost 2 bases and 5 bases, there was a span of 13 bases. Germline assignment: CDR1 MNHNY and CDR2 SVGAGI (reference sequence). CDR3 length equals 14 residues. Written as DNA, the CDR3 is TGTGCCAGCAGTTACGATGGGGGCAAGGACGAGCAGTACTTC. Translation: CASSYDGGKDEQYF.